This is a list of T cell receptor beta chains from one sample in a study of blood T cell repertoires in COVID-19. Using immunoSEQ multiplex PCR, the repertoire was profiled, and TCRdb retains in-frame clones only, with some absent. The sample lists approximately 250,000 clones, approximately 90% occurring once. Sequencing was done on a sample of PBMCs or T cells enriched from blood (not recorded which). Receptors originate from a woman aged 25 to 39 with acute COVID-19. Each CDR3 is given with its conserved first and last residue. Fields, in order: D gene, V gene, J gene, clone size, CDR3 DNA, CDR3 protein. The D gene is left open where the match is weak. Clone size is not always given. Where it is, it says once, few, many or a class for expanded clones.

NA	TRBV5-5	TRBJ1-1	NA	TGTGCCAGCAGCTTCGCCAGGGTCACTGAAGCTTTCTTT	CASSFARVTEAFF
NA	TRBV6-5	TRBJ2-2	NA	TGTGCCAGCAGGGTTTCGGGGGCCGGGGAGCTGTTTTTT	CASRVSGAGELFF
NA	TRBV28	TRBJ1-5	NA	TGTGCCAGCAGTGAAGCTGGGAGGCCCCAGCATTTT	CASSEAGRPQHF
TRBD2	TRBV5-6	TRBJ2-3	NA	TGTGCCAGCAGCTTGGTGGGTAGCGGGAGTTCGGATACGCAGTATTTT	CASSLVGSGSSDTQYF
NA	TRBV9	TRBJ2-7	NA	TGTGCCAGCAGCGTAGGCGGGTTCTCGACCTACGAGCAGTACTTC	CASSVGGFSTYEQYF
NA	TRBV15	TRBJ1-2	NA	TGTGCCACCAGTCCAGGGAGGGAGAACTATGGCTACACCTTC	CATSPGRENYGYTF
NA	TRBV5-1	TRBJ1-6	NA	TGCGCCAGCAGCTTGGCACAGCAGAATTCACCCCTCCACTTT	CASSLAQQNSPLHF
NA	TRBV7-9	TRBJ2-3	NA	TGTGCCAGCAGCTCCTCCCAACACCAGGCTGTCGGGCAGTATTTT	CASSSSQHQAVGQYF
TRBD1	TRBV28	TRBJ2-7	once	TGTGCCAGCAGTCCCCTTAAGGGACAGGGCTACGAGCAGTACTTC	CASSPLKGQGYEQYF
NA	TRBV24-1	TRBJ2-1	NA	TGTGCCACCAGTGATTTTGGTCCGGGACTTGTCAAGTTCTTC	CATSDFGPGLVKFF
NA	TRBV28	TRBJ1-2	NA	TGTGCCAGCAGTTCTCCCGGGGTCCACGTCTATGGCTACACCTTC	CASSSPGVHVYGYTF
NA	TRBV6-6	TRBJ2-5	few	TGTGCCACCAGGGACTCTGGGGAAGAGACCCAGTACTTC	CATRDSGEETQYF
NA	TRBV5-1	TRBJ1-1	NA	TGCGCCAGCAGCTTGCTAAGCAACAGTGAAGCTTTCTTT	CASSLLSNSEAFF
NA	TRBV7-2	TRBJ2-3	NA	TGTGCCAGCAGCTTAGTTGGCGGAAATACAGATACGCAGTATTTT	CASSLVGGNTDTQYF
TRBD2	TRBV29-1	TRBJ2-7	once	TGCAGCGTTGAAGCGGCGGGAGGCTCCTACGAGCAGTACTTC	CSVEAAGGSYEQYF
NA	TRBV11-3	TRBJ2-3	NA	TGTGCCAGCAGCGAGATGACATCTGATACGCAGTATTTT	CASSEMTSDTQYF
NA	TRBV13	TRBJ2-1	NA	TGTGCCAGCAGCTACGGAGGGAGCGGCTACAATGAGCAGTTCTTC	CASSYGGSGYNEQFF
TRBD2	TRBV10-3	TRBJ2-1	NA	TGTGCCATCAGTGGAAAGCGGGGTGTTGAGCAGTTCTTC	CAISGKRGVEQFF
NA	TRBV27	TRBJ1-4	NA	TGTGCCAGCAGTTTAAGTTGGGGAGTAGACGAAAAACTGTTTTTT	CASSLSWGVDEKLFF
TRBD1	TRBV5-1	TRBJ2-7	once	TGCGCCAGCAGCTTGGGAAGGACAGGAAACTCCTACGAGCAGTACTTC	CASSLGRTGNSYEQYF
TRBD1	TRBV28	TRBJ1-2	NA	TGTGCCAGCAGTTCCCCAACGGGGACAGTAGTCTATGGCTACACCTTC	CASSSPTGTVVYGYTF
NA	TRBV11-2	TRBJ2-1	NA	TGTGCCAGCAGCTTGGCCGGCGGTGGTCGCCGCGAGCATGAGCAGTTCTTC	CASSLAGGGRREHEQFF
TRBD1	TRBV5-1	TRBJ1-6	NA	TGCGCCAGCAGCCAACAGGGGGCCGTAAGTTCACCCCTCCACTTT	CASSQQGAVSSPLHF
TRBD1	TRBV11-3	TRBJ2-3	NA	TGTGCCAGCAGCTGGGGGGACAGGGGGAGGACAGATACGCAGTATTTT	CASSWGDRGRTDTQYF
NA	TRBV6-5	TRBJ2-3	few	TGTGCCACCCGGACCGGGGAGGTGGGGCAGTATTTT	CATRTGEVGQYF